These T cell receptor beta chains were read from a single sample in a study of T cell changes during pregnancy in multiple sclerosis. The data were produced by immunoSEQ multiplex PCR, yet TCRdb's version contains in-frame clones alone and is incomplete. The profile shows roughly 64,000 clones, 80% to 95% of them singletons. The sequences come from peripheral blood, collected in the second trimester of pregnancy. Receptor source: a female donor with multiple sclerosis, enrolled in a pregnancy study. Both conserved end residues are part of each CDR3. D genes are given only for firm matches.

V gene | D gene | CDR3 protein
TRBV6-1 | . | CASSERWGVDYGYTF
TRBV30 | . | CAWMGTSKGEQYF
TRBV6-1 | . | CASSARSIGADRGEQYF
TRBV5-8 | . | CASSLAGVLTDTQYF
TRBV27 | . | CASFRNPSEQFF
TRBV16 | . | CASSQTYREGEQFF
TRBV6-1 | TRBD1 | CASSERSGGRTGDDYGYTF
TRBV13 | TRBD2 | CAGSSQAGGPSKEQFF
TRBV10-3 | TRBD2 | CAISERGGSSYEQYF
TRBV19 | . | CASRTVTGTNYGYTF
TRBV5-6 | . | CASRSDRNTEAFF
TRBV19 | . | CASSIGFRGNEQFF
TRBV30 | TRBD2 | CAWSSGSSYEQYF
TRBV27 | TRBD1 | CASSLYRDRVYEQYF
TRBV5-4 | . | CASSLSYGQETQYF
TRBV27 | TRBD1 | CASSAFKGALNEQYF
TRBV7-9 | TRBD2 | CASSLALAGDPDVDEQFF
TRBV6-5 | . | CASSYGVGRGTGELFF
TRBV28 | . | CASTRGGYGYTF
TRBV7-9 | TRBD2 | CASSPSGNTGELFF
TRBV7-9 | TRBD1 | CASSFTPQRQGAQHGYTF
TRBV5-1 | TRBD1 | CASSPGQMNTEAFF
TRBV18 | . | CASSPYSDYGYTF
TRBV6-4 | . | CASSASGNEQFF
TRBV2 | . | CASRIDSLNEKLFF
TRBV30 | . | CAWSEQGNIQYF
TRBV7-6 | TRBD1 | CASSPGTGQDEQYF
TRBV5-1 | . | CASSLDRVDEQYF
TRBV5-1 | . | CASSSSSYEQYF
TRBV23-1 | TRBD1 | CASSQWDRSNQPQHF
TRBV6-5 | TRBD1 | CASSFQTGMNTEAFF
TRBV30 | TRBD2 | CAWSLTGRANYEQYF
TRBV5-1 | . | CASSLLQGPEAFF
TRBV30 | TRBD2 | CAWSTSGLYNEQFF
TRBV7-8 | TRBD2 | CASSSRLAGAAEETQYF
TRBV27 | TRBD1 | CASSFGTGAPLYYGYTF
TRBV14 | . | CASSHTGANVLTF
TRBV5-4 | TRBD1 | CASSRTGGLETQYF
TRBV9 | TRBD2 | CASSVAIAGAEHEQFF
TRBV4-3 | TRBD2 | CASSQIAGPSTDTQYF
TRBV29-1 | . | CSVELVGRQTNTGELFF
TRBV10-3 | TRBD1 | CAISEWDRGPTTNEKLFF
TRBV19 | . | CASSGQGGGAGELFF
TRBV28 | TRBD1 | CASRGQGETQYF